In its sample, the clone carrying this TCR beta chain ranks as medium-sized. The CDR3 has 14 amino acids. CDR1 is SGHVS and CDR2 is FQNEAQ in the germline V gene. V lost 4 bases, J lost 4 bases, and 13 bases lay in between. This entry belongs to a study of spatial heterogeneity in lung cancer. Study context: Beta-chain sequences were consistently detected more often than alpha-chain sequences.

Time point reported: sample taken at primary tumor resection. The donors, fewer than 90 patients with untreated early-stage non-small cell lung cancer, provided the samples. TCRdb passed the 5' RACE reads through MiXCR, listing each CDR3 protein once. Of some 3,000 distinct CDR3 sequences in the sample, about 7.7% were seen once. Sequencing used normal lung tissue next to the tumor, obtained at surgery. The sequence was collected from a female donor with early-stage non-small cell lung cancer. The chain joins TRBV7-8 to TRBJ2-5; no definite D call. In nucleotides, the CDR3 is TGTGCCAGCAGCTCGGCTCTAACCCGAGAGACCCAGTACTTC. Translation: CASSSALTRETQYF.